The 5 T cell receptor beta chains presented below share a single source sample, sequenced in a study of blood T cells in healthy people across ages. A J-beta primer mix and a sample-barcoded 5' primer were used in a second PCR of about 6 to 12 cycles. TCRdb analysed the 5' RACE reads with MiXCR anew, one entry per CDR3 protein. The sample lists roughly 720,000 distinct CDR3 sequences; about 53% were seen once. The sequencing sample was made of blood. These receptors all come from a man older than 75 in good health.

The chain employs TRBV4-2 and TRBJ2-7; D may correspond to TRBD1 or TRBD2 (5 bases each). The ends were cut back, 1 base at V and 3 bases at J, with 13 bases in the middle. Germline V gene sequence: CDR1 LGHNA, CDR2 YNFKEQ. The CDR3 spans 15 residues. The DNA of the CDR3 is TGTGCCAGCAGCCAAGGGGTAGGGGACCTCTACGAGCAGTACTTC. The encoded protein is CASSQGVGDLYEQYF.

This sequence joins TRBV6-2 or TRBV6-3 and TRBJ1-5; D remains ambiguous. This CDR3 comprises 14 residues. Germline V gene lookup returns CDR1 MNHEY and CDR2 SVGEGT. V lost 2 bases to trimming and J lost 7 bases, with 12 bases between them. The CDR3 region is CASSYPDRVQPQHF. DNA of the CDR3: TGTGCCAGCAGTTACCCGGACCGTGTCCAGCCCCAGCATTTT.

Points on this clonotype: At one of its ends the junction is not consistent with the germline gene, which may arise from a read error. The chain joins TRBV7-2 to TRBJ2-5; D is unclear. The CDR3 is 11 amino acids. In germline, CDR1 is SGHTA, CDR2 FQGNSA. The DNA for the CDR3 is TGTGCCAGCAGCGCAGAAGAGATCCAGTACTTC. It specifies CASSAEEIQYF.

The chain is built from TRBV2 and TRBJ2-6; the D is unclear. The V gene lost 0 bases and the J gene lost 3 bases, with 9 bases spanning the gap. The germline V gene has CDR1 SNHLY and CDR2 FYNNEI. This CDR3 spans 16 amino acids. The chain's CDR3 is CASSEALVVGANVLTF. The DNA for the CDR3 is TGTGCCAGCAGTGAAGCGCTAGTGGTTGGGGCCAACGTCCTGACTTTC. The full variable domain, with the rest looked up from reference TRBV2 and TRBJ2-6, is EPEVTQTPSHQVTQMGQEVILRCVPISNHLYFYWYRQILGQKVEFLVSFYNNEISEKSEIFDDQFSVERPDGSNFTLKIRSTKLEDSAMYFCASSEALVVGANVLTFGAGSRLTVL.

The rearrangement uses TRBV7-2 and TRBJ1-1; D is perhaps TRBD1 (6 bases). Germline values: CDR1 SGHTA, CDR2 FQGNSA. This CDR3 has 14 amino acids. V lost 1 base to trimming and J lost 10 bases, with 16 bases between them. CDR3 residues: CASSLDSGGRVAFF. The CDR3 bases are TGTGCCAGCAGCTTAGATTCCGGGGGGCGAGTAGCTTTCTTT.